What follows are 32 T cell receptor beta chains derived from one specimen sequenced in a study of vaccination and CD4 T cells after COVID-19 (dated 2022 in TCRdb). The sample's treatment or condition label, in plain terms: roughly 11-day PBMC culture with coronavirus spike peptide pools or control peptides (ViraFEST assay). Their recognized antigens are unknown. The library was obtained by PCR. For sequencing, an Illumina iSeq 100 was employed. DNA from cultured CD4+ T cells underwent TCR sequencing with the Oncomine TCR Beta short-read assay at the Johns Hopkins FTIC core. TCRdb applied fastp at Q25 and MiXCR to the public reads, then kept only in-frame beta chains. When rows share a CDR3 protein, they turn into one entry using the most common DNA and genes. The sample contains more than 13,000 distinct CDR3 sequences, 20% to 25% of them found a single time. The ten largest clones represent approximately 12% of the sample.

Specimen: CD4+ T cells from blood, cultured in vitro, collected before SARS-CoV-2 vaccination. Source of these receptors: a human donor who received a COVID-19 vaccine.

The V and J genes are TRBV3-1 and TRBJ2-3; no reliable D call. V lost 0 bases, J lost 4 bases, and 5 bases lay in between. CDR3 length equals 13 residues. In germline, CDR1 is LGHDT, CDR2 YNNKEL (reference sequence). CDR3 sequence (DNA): TGTGCCAGCAGCCAAGACCTGGCAGATACGCAGTATTTT. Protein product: CASSQDLADTQYF.

CDR3 loop: CASTLLDSEYSNQPQHF. CDR3 coding DNA: TGTGCCAGCACCCTTTTGGACAGCGAATATAGCAATCAGCCCCAGCATTTT. V usage is TRBV28 and J usage is TRBJ1-5; a possible D gene is TRBD1 (6 bases). With 7 bases removed from V and 0 bases from J, the gap between germline ends came to 19 bases. The CDR3 loop spans 17 amino acids. Germline V lookup: CDR1 MDHEN, CDR2 SYDVKM. The whole variable domain, filled in from reference TRBV28 and TRBJ1-5, reads DVKVTQSSRYLVKRTGEKVFLECVQDMDHENMFWYRQDPGLGLRLIYFSYDVKMKEKGDIPEGYSVSREKKERFSLILESASTNQTSMYLCASTLLDSEYSNQPQHFGDGTRLSIL.

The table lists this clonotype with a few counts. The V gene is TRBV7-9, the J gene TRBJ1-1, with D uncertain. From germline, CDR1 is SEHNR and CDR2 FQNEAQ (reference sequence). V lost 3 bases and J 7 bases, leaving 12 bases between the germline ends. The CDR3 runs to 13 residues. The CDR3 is CASSFRLQGEAFF. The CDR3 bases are TGTGCCAGCAGCTTCAGGCTCCAAGGTGAAGCTTTCTTT.

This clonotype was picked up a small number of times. CDR3 coding DNA: TGTGCCAGCAGCATCCAGGCCAGGGGAGGCCACGAGCAGTACTTC. Residues: CASSIQARGGHEQYF. The genes are TRBV6-1 and TRBJ2-7; D may be TRBD1 or TRBD2 (6 bases each). The length of the CDR3 is 15 residues. The germline V gene encodes CDR1 MNHNS and CDR2 SASEGT. Deletions cut 6 bases from V and 5 bases from J, with 20 bases between.

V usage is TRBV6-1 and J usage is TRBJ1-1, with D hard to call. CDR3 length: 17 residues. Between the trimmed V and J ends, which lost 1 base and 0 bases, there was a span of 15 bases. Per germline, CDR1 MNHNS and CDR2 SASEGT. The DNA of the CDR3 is TGTGCCAGCAGTGAAGGGAATATTTCACCCTTGAACACTGAAGCTTTCTTT. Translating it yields CASSEGNISPLNTEAFF.

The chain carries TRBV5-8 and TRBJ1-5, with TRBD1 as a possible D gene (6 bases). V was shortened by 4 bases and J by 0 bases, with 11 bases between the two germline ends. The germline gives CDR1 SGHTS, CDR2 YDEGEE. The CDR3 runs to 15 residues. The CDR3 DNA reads TGTGCCAGCAGCCTGACAGGATATAGCAATCAGCCCCAGCATTTT. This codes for CASSLTGYSNQPQHF. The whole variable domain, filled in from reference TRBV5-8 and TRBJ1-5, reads EAGVTQSPTHLIKTRGQQATLRCSPISGHTSVYWYQQALGLGLQFLLWYDEGEERNRGNFPPRFSGRQFPNYSSELNVNALELEDSALYLCASSLTGYSNQPQHFGDGTRLSIL.

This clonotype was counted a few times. The CDR3 region is CSARLPGRGAGNEQFF. CDR3 sequence (DNA): TGCAGTGCTAGACTCCCCGGGCGGGGGGCAGGCAATGAGCAGTTCTTC. The chain combines TRBV20-1 with TRBJ2-1, with TRBD2 identical over 8 bases. J lost 6 bases, V lost 2 bases, and 12 bases had no gene match. Germline values: CDR1 DFQATT, CDR2 SNEGSKA (reference sequence). CDR3 length: 16 amino acids.

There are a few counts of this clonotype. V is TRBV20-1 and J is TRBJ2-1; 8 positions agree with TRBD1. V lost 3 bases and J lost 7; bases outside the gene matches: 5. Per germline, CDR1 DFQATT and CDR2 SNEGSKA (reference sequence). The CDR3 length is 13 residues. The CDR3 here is CSASQGALNEQFF. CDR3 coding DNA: TGCAGTGCTAGTCAGGGGGCGCTGAATGAGCAGTTCTTC.

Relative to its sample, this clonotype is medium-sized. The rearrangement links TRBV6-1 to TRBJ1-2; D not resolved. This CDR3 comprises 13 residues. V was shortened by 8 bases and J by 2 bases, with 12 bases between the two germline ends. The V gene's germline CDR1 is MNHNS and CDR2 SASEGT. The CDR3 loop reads CASSRTANYGYTF. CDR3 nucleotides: TGTGCCAGCTCCCGGACGGCAAACTATGGCTACACCTTC.

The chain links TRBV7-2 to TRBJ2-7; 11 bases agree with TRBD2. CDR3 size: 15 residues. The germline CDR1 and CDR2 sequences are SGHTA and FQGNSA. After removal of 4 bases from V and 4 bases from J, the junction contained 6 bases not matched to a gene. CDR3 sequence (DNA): TGTGCCAGCAGCTCACTAGCGGGGGCTGTATACGAGCAGTACTTC. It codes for CASSSLAGAVYEQYF.

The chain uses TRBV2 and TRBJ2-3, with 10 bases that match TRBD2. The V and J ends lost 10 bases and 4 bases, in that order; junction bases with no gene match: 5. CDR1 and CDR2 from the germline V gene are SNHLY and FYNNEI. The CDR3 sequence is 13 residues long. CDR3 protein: CATKRGGSDTQYF. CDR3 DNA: TGTGCCACCAAGCGGGGGGGCTCAGATACGCAGTATTTT.

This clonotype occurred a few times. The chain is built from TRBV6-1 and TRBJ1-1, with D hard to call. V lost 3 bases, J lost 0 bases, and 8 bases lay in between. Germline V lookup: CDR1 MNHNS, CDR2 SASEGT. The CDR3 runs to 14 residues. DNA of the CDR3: TGTGCCAGCAGTGACCCGGGGATGAACACTGAAGCTTTCTTT. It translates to CASSDPGMNTEAFF.

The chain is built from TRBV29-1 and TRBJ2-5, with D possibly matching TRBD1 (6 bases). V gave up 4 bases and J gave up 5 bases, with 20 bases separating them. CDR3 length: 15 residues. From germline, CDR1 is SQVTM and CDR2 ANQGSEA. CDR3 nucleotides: TGCAGCGTTGGACCCACAGGGTCCGTTTTCGAGACCCAGTACTTC. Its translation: CSVGPTGSVFETQYF.

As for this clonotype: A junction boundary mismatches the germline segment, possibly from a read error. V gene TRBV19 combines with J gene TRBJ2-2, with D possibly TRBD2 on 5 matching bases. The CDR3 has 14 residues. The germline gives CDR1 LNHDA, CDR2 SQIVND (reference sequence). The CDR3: CASCIGENTGELFF. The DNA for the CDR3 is TGTGCCAGTTGTATCGGGGAGAACACCGGGGAGCTGTTTTTT.

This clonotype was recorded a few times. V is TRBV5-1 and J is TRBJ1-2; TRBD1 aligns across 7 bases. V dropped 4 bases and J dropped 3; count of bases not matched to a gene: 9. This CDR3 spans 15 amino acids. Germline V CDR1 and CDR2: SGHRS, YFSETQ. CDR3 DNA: TGCGCCAGCAGCGTGACAGGGTCAGTGGACTATGGCTACACCTTC. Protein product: CASSVTGSVDYGYTF.

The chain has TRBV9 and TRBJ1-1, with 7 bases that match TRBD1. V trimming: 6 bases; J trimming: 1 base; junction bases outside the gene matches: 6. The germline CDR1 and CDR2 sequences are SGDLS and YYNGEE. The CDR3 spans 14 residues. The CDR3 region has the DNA TGTGCCAGCACCAAGGACAGGCCGAACACTGAAGCTTTCTTT. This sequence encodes CASTKDRPNTEAFF.

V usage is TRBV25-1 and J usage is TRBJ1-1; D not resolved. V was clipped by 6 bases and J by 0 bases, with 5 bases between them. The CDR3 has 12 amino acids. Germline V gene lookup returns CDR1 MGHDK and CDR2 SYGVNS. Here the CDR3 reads CASRRMNTEAFF. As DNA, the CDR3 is TGTGCCAGCAGACGGATGAACACTGAAGCTTTCTTT.

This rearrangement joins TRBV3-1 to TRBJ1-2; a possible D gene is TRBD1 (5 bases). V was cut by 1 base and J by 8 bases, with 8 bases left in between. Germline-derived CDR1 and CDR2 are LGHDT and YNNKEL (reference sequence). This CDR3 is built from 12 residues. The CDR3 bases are TGTGCCAGCAGCCAAGGGGGCTTAGGCTACACCTTC. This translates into CASSQGGLGYTF. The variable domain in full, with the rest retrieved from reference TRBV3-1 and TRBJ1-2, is DTAVSQTPKYLVTQMGNDKSIKCEQNLGHDTMYWYKQDSKKFLKIMFSYNNKELIINETVPNRFSPKSPDKAHLNLHINSLELGDSAVYFCASSQGGLGYTFGSGTRLTVV.

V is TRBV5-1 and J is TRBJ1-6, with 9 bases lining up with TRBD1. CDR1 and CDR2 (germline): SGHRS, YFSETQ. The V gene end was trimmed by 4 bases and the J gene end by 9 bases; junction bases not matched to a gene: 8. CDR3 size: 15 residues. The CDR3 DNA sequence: TGCGCCAGCAGCCCGACAGGGGGAGAGGGTTCACCCCTCCACTTT. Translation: CASSPTGGEGSPLHF.

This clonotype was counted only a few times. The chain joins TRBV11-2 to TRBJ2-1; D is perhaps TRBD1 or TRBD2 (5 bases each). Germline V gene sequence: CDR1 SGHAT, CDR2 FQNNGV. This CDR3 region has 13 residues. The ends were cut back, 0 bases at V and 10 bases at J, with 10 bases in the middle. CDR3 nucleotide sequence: TGTGCCAGCAGCTTAGAGGGGACCGAGGAGCAGTTCTTC. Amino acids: CASSLEGTEEQFF.

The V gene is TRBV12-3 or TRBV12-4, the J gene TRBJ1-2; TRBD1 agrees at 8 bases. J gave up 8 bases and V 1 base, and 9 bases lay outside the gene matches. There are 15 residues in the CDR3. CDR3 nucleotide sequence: TGTGCCAGCAGTTTAGTCCAGGGGGCTTTAGCGGGCTACACCTTC. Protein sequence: CASSLVQGALAGYTF.

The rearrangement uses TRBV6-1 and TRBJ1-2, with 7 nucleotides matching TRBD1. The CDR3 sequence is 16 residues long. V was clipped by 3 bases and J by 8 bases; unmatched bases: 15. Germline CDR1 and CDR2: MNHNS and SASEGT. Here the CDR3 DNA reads TGTGCCAGCAGTGAGCTTCGGACAGGCGACCTGGGGGGCTACACCTTC. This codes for CASSELRTGDLGGYTF.

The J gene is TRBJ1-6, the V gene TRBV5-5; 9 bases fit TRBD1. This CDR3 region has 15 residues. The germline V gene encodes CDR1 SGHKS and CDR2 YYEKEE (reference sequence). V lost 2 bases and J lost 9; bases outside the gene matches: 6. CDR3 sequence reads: CASSLHRGQSSPLHF. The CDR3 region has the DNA TGTGCCAGCAGCTTACACAGGGGGCAAAGTTCACCCCTCCACTTT.

The CDR3 sequence is CASSLGGGEDPGELFF. CDR3 sequence (DNA): TGCGCCAGCAGCTTGGGAGGGGGCGAAGATCCCGGGGAGCTGTTTTTT. This chain connects TRBV5-1 to TRBJ2-2; 7 bases line up with TRBD1. Trimming at V came to 0 bases and at J to 6 bases, leaving 8 bases not matched to a gene. Germline CDR1 and CDR2: SGHRS and YFSETQ. The CDR3 loop spans 16 amino acids.

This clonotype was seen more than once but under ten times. Here the CDR3 reads CASSPSGGYGYTF. As DNA, the CDR3 is TGCGCCAGCAGCCCGTCGGGGGGCTATGGCTACACCTTC. The rearrangement uses TRBV5-1 and TRBJ1-2; TRBD1 might be the D (5 bases). The V end was cut by 4 bases, the J end by 4 bases, with 11 bases between. The CDR3 is 13 residues long. Germline V CDR1 and CDR2: SGHRS, YFSETQ.

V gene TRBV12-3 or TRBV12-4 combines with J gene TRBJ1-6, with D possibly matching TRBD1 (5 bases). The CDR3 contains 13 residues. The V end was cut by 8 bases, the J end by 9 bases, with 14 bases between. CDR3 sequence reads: CASGAGRGSPLHF. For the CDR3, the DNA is TGTGCCAGCGGGGCAGGGCGGGGTTCACCCCTCCACTTT.

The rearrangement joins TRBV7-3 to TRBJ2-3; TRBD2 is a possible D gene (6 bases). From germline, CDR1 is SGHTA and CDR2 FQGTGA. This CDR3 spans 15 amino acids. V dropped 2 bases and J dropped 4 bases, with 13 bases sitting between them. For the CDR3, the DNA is TGTGCCAGCAGCTTACAGTCGGGGGTGGCAGATACGCAGTATTTT. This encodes CASSLQSGVADTQYF.

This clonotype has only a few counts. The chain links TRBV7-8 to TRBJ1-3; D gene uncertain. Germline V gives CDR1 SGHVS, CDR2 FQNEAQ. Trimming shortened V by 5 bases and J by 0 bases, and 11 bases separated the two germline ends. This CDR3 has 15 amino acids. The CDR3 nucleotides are TGTGCCAGCAGCCTAGACCAAGGCTCTGGAAACACCATATATTTT. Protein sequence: CASSLDQGSGNTIYF.

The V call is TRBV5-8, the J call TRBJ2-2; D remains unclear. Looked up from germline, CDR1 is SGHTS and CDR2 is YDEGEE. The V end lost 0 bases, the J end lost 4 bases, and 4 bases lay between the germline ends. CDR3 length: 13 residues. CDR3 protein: CASSLVSTGELFF. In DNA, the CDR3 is TGTGCCAGCAGCTTGGTTTCCACCGGGGAGCTGTTTTTT.

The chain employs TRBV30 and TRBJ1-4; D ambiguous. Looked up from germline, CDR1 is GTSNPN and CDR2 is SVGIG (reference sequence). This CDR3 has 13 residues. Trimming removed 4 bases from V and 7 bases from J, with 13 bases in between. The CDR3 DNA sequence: TGTGCCTGGACGGGCCCTTGGAGTGAAAAACTGTTTTTT. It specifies CAWTGPWSEKLFF.

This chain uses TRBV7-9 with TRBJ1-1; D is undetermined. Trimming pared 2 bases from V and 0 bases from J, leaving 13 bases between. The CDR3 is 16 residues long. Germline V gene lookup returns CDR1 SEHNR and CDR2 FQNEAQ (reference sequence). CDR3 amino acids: CASSLWIEDVNTEAFF. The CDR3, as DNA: TGTGCCAGCAGCTTATGGATAGAAGACGTGAACACTGAAGCTTTCTTT.

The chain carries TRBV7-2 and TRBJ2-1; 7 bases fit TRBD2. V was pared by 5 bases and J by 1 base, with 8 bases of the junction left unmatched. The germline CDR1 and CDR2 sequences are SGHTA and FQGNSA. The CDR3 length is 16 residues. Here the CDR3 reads CASSLLASLSYNEQFF. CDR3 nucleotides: TGTGCCAGCAGCCTACTAGCGTCCCTTTCCTACAATGAGCAGTTCTTC.